This T cell receptor beta chain emerged from a study of blood T cell repertoires in COVID-19. Study-wide background: The samples span acute and convalescent COVID-19 from the United States, Italy and Spain. Sources were T cells, B-cell-depleted T cells, or PBMCs; the material itself was cDNA or gDNA.

TCRdb's table, derived via immunoSEQ multiplex PCR, lists solely in-frame clones and lacks some. The sample includes about 480,000 clones, 85% to 90% of them seen just once. This CDR3 contains 14 residues. J gave up 3 bases and V 7 bases, and 5 bases lay outside the gene matches. Per the germline V gene, CDR1 is SGHTA and CDR2 is FQGNSA. Material for sequencing was peripheral blood. The origin of this receptor is a man aged 18 to 29 with COVID-19, enrolled during active disease. V is TRBV7-2 and J is TRBJ2-7, with TRBD1 matching over 11 bases. CDR3 coding DNA: TGTGCCAGCAATCGGGACAGGGGGTTCTACGAGCAGTACTTC. Translating gives CASNRDRGFYEQYF.